This TCR beta chain is drawn from a study of blood T cells in healthy people across ages. Findings and caveats of the study: The long-lived group displayed more naive CD4+ cells, plus higher diversity, than the aged donors did. Observed TCR beta diversity showed a strong correlation with the percentage of naive T cells as measured by flow cytometry. Across the age range, TCR beta diversity per million T cells fell in a roughly linear way. It was held that the diversity estimates obtained from one million T cells were underestimates.

With respect to this clonotype: The antigen remains unidentified. At one end the junction does not follow the germline gene, possibly because of a read error.

Combining a sample-barcoded 5' primer with a J-beta primer mix, a second PCR ran for 7 to 11 cycles. TCRdb fed the 5' RACE reads into MiXCR, producing one record per CDR3 protein. The table shows about 1.1 million distinct CDR3 sequences, with roughly two fifths occurring only once. The CDR3 runs to 14 residues. CDR1 SQVTM and CDR2 ANQGSEA come from the germline V gene. The chain combines TRBV29-1 with TRBJ2-3; possibly TRBD1 or TRBD2 for D (5 bases each). This clonotype was obtained from a man in his late teens or twenties in good health. The sequenced material came from blood. CDR3 sequence (DNA): TGCAGCGCCGAGGGTCAGGGCCGCGCAGATACGCGGTATTTT. This gives the protein CSAEGQGRADTRYF.